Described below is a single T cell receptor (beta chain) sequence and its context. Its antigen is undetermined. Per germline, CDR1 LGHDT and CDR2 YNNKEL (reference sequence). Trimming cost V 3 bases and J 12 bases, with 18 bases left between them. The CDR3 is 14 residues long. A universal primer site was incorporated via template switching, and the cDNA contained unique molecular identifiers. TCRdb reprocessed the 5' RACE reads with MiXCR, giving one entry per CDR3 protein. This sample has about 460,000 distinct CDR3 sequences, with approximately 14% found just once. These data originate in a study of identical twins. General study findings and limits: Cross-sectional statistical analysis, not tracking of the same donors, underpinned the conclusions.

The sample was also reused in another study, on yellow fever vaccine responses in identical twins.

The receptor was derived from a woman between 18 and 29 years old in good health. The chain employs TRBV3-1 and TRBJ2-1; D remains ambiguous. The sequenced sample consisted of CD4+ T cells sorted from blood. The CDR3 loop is CASSHLGSSLGQFF. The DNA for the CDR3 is TGTGCCAGCAGCCATCTAGGTTCTTCTCTTGGGCAGTTCTTC.